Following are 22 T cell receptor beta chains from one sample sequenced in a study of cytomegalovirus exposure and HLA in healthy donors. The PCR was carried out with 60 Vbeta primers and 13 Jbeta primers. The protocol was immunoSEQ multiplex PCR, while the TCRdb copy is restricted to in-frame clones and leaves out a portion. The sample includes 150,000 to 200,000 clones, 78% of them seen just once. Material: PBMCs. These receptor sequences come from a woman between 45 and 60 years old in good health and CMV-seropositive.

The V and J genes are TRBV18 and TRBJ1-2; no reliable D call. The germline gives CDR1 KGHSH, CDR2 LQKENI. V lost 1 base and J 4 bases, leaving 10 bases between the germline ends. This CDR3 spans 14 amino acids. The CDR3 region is CASSPLQNSYGYTF. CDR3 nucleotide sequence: TGTGCCAGCTCACCACTACAGAATAGCTATGGCTACACCTTC.

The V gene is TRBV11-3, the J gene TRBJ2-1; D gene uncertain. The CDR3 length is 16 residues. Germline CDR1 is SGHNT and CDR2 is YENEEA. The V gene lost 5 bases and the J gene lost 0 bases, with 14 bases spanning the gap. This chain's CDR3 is CASSQTRRGSYNEQFF. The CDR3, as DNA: TGTGCCAGCAGCCAAACCCGGAGAGGCTCCTACAATGAGCAGTTCTTC.

CDR3 amino acids: CASSADAGTAPSTF. Written as DNA, the CDR3 is TGTGCCAGCAGCGCAGACGCCGGGACAGCCCCATCCACCTTC. The chain links TRBV7-2 to TRBJ1-2; 7 nucleotides agree with TRBD1. The germline CDR1 and CDR2 sequences are SGHTA and FQGNSA. The CDR3 runs to 14 residues. V lost 5 bases and J lost 13; bases outside the gene matches: 16.

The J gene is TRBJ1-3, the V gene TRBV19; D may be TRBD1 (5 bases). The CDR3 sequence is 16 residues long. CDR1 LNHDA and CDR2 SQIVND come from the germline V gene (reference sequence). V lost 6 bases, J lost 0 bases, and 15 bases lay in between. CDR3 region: CASSTGRTSSGNTIYF. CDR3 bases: TGTGCCAGTAGCACGGGACGGACTAGCTCTGGAAACACCATATATTTT.

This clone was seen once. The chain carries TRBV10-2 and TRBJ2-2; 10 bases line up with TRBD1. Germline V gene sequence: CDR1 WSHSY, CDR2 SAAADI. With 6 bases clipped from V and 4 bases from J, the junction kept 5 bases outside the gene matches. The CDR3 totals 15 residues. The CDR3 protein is CASRRTGGTTGELFF. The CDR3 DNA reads TGCGCCAGCAGACGGACAGGGGGTACCACCGGGGAGCTGTTTTTT.

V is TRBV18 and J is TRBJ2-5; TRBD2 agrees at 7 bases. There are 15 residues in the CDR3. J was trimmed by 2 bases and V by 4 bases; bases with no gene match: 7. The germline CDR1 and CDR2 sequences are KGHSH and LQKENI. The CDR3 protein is CASSRERGLQETQYF. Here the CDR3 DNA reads TGTGCCAGCTCACGGGAGCGGGGACTTCAAGAGACCCAGTACTTC. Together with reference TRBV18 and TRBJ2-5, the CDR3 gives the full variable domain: NAGVMQNPRHLVRRRGQEARLRCSPMKGHSHVYWYRQLPEEGLKFMVYLQKENIIDESGMPKERFSAEFPKEGPSILRIQQVVRGDSAAYFCASSRERGLQETQYFGPGTRLLVL.

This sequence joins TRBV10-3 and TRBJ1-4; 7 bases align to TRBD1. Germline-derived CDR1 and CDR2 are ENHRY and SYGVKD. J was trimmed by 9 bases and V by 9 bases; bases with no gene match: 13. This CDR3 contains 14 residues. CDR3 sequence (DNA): TGTGCCATTGGACAGGCAGAAAGTGTGAAAAAACTGTTTTTT. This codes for CAIGQAESVKKLFF.

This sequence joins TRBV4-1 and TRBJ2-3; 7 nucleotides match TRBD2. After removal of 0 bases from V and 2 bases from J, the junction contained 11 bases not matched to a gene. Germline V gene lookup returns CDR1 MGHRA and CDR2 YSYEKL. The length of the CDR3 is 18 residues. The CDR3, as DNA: TGCGCCAGCAGCCAAGATTGGTCGGGGGGACTCTCCACAGATACGCAGTATTTT. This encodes CASSQDWSGGLSTDTQYF.

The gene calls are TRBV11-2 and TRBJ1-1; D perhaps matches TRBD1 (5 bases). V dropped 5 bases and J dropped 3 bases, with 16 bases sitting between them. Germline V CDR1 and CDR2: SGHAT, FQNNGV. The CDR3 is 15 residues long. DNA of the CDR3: TGTGCCAGCAGCCGTGAACGGTGGGGGGACACTGAAGCTTTCTTT. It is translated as CASSRERWGDTEAFF.

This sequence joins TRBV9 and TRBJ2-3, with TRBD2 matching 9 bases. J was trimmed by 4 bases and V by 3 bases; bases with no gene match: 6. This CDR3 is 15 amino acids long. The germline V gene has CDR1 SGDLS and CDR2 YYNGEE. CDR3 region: CASSEGLAGSDTQYF. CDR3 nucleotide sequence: TGTGCCAGCAGCGAGGGACTAGCTGGCTCAGATACGCAGTATTTT.

The CDR3 spells CASSFNGPNTGELFF. The CDR3 coding sequence is TGTGCCAGCAGCTTTAATGGGCCGAACACCGGGGAGCTGTTTTTT. This chain joins TRBV7-2 and TRBJ2-2; no reliable D call. Trimming removed 3 bases at V and 0 bases at J, with 8 bases between. Per germline, CDR1 SGHTA and CDR2 FQGNSA. The CDR3 covers 15 residues.

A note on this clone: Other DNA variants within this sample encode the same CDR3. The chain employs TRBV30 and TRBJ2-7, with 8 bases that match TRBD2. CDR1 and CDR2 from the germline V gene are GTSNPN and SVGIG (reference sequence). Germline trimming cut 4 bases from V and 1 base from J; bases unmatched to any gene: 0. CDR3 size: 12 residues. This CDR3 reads CAWTSGSYEQYF. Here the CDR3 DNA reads TGTGCCTGGACTAGCGGGTCCTACGAGCAGTACTTC. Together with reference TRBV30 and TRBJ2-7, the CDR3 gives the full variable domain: SQTIHQWPATLVQPVGSPLSLECTVEGTSNPNLYWYRQAAGRGLQLLFYSVGIGQISSEVPQNLSASRPQDRQFILSSKKLLLSDSGFYLCAWTSGSYEQYFGPGTRLTVT.

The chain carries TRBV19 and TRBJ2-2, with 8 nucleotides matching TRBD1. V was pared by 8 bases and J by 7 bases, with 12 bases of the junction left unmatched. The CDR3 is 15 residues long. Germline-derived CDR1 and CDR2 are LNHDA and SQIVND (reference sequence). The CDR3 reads CASGNRQGYGGELFF. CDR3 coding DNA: TGTGCCAGTGGGAACAGACAGGGGTACGGCGGGGAGCTGTTTTTT.

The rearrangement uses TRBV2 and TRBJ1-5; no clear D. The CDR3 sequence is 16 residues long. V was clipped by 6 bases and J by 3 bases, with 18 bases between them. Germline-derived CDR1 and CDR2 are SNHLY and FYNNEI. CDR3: CASSPNRRADNQPQHF. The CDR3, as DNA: TGTGCCAGCAGCCCTAATCGGAGGGCGGACAATCAGCCCCAGCATTTT.

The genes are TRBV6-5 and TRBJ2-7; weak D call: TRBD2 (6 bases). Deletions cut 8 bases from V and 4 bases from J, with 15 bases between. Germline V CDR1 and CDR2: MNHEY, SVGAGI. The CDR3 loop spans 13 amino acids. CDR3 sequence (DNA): TGTGCCAGCCACCGCGGGAAGGGTTACGAGCAGTACTTC. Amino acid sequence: CASHRGKGYEQYF.

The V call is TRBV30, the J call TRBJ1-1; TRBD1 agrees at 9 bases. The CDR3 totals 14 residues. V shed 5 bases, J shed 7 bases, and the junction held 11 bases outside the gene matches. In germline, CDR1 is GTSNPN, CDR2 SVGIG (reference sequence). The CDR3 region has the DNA TGTGCCTGGGATAAATACGGGACAGGGTTTGAAGCTTTCTTT. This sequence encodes CAWDKYGTGFEAFF.

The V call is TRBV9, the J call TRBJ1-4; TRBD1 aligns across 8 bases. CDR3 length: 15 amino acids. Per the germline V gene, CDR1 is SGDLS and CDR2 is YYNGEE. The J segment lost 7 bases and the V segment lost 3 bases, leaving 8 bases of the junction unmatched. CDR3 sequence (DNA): TGTGCCAGCAGCGCCCTACAGGGGGAGGCTGAAAAACTGTTTTTT. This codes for CASSALQGEAEKLFF.

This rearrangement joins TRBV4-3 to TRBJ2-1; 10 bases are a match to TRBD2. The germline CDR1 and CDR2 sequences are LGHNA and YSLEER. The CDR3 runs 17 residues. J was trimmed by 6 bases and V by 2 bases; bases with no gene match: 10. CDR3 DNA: TGCGCCAGCAGCCAATTTATAGCGGGAGGCCCCCCCAATGAGCAGTTCTTC. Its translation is CASSQFIAGGPPNEQFF.

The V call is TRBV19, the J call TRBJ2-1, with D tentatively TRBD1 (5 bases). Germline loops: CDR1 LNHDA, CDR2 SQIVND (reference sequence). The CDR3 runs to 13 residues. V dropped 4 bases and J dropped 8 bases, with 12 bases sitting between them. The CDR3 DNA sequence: TGTGCCAGTAGTAGTCCCGTGGGGCATGAGCAGTTCTTC. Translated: CASSSPVGHEQFF.

CDR3 sequence (DNA): TGTGCCAGTATCACCCCAGGAATGGACTATGGCTACACCTTC. Translating it yields CASITPGMDYGYTF. V gene TRBV19 combines with J gene TRBJ1-2; D not certain. Germline CDR1 reads LNHDA; CDR2 reads SQIVND (reference sequence). Trimming shortened V by 7 bases and J by 3 bases, and 15 bases separated the two germline ends. The CDR3 loop spans 14 amino acids.

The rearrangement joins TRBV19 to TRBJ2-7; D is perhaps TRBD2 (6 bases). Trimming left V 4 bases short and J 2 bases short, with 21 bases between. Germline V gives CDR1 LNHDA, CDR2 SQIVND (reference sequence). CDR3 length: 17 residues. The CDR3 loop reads CASSTEPWRERTYEQYF. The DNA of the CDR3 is TGTGCCAGTAGTACCGAGCCTTGGCGGGAAAGAACCTACGAGCAGTACTTC.

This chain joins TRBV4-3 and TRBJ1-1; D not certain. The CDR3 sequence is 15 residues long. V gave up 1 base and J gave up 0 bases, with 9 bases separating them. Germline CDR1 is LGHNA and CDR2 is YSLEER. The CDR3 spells CASSQAGLMNTEAFF. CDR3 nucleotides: TGCGCCAGCAGCCAAGCGGGGTTAATGAACACTGAAGCTTTCTTT.